The sequence of this T cell receptor (beta chain) was determined in a study of blood T cell repertoires in COVID-19. Study in general: Acute-phase and convalescent COVID-19 samples originated in the United States, Italy and Spain.

The cohort comprised adults aged 18 to 89 years residing in 20 to 30 US areas. The study counted Cohort 3 donors as recovered given two negative PCRs, clearance, or symptom resolution. Trimming took 7 bases from V and 8 from J, leaving 14 bases between them. The CDR3 runs 12 residues. Germline CDR1 is KGHSH and CDR2 is LQKENI. Per the authors' pipeline: How many nucleated cells were present was estimated from reference gene primer amplification. The data were produced by immunoSEQ multiplex PCR, yet TCRdb's version contains in-frame clones alone and is incomplete. V, J and clone size were drawn from that table, and D and trimming were deduced from the DNA. The data show about 220,000 clones, 82% seen once.

The origin of this receptor is a woman aged 55 to 70 who had recovered from COVID-19. The sequenced sample consisted of PBMCs or T cells enriched from blood (not recorded which). The chain employs TRBV18 and TRBJ1-1; weak D call: TRBD1 (5 bases). The CDR3 protein is CASFDSGAEAFF. DNA for the CDR3: TGTGCCAGCTTCGACAGCGGGGCCGAAGCTTTCTTT.